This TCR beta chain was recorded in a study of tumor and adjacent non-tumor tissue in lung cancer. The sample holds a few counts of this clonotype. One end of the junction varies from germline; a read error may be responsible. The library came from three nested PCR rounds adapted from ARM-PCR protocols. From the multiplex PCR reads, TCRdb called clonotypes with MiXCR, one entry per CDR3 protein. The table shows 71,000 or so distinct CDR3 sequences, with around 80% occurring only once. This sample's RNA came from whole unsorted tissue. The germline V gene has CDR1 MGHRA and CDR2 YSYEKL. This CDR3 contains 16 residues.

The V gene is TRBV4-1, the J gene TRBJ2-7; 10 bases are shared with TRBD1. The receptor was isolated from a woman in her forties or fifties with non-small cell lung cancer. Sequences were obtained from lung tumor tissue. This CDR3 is CVSSQQGQGGPYEQYF. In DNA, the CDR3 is TGCGTCAGCAGCCAACAAGGACAGGGGGGGCCCTATGAGCAGTACTTC.